These 30 T cell receptor beta chains originate from one sample sequenced in a study of technical replicates of blood from a handful of donors. Libraries were prepared by immunoSEQ multiplex PCR; TCRdb keeps only in-frame clonotypes and omits some of them. The table includes approximately 50,000 clones, 86% detected once. Input material: PBMCs. These receptors originate from a human donor in good health. Some clones in this sample may be carry-over from other donors' samples.

V gene TRBV5-1 combines with J gene TRBJ1-6; D remains ambiguous. V gave up 0 bases and J gave up 8 bases, with 15 bases separating them. The CDR3 loop spans 16 amino acids. The germline CDR1 and CDR2 sequences are SGHRS and YFSETQ. The CDR3 nucleotides are TGCGCCAGCAGCTTGGCCAGGTGGACGGGAGATTCACCCCTCCACTTT. This encodes CASSLARWTGDSPLHF.

The chain has TRBV5-4 and TRBJ2-2; D uncertain. The CDR3 is 14 amino acids. From germline, CDR1 is SGHNT and CDR2 YYREEE (reference sequence). Trimming stripped 2 bases from V and 4 bases from J, with 9 bases between. This CDR3 reads CASSFRDTTGELFF. The CDR3 DNA reads as TGTGCCAGCAGCTTTCGCGACACCACCGGGGAGCTGTTTTTT.

This chain uses TRBV7-3 with TRBJ1-2; TRBD1 aligns across 9 bases. V trimming: 2 bases; J trimming: 3 bases; junction bases outside the gene matches: 7. This CDR3 is built from 16 residues. From germline, CDR1 is SGHTA and CDR2 FQGTGA. CDR3 nucleotide sequence: TGTGCCAGCAGCTTAGGGTGGGACAGGGCATACTATGGCTACACCTTC. Its translation is CASSLGWDRAYYGYTF.

V usage is TRBV4-1 and J usage is TRBJ1-1; 8 bases align to TRBD1. The CDR3 runs 18 residues. Germline V lookup: CDR1 MGHRA, CDR2 YSYEKL. V dropped 2 bases and J dropped 4; count of bases not matched to a gene: 15. The CDR3 DNA sequence: TGCGCCAGCAGCCAATCTATCTTAAGGAGACAGGGGAGCACTGAAGCTTTCTTT. Protein product: CASSQSILRRQGSTEAFF.

This clone was found a few times. The CDR3 sequence: CASSQVEGEPYEQYF. The CDR3 DNA sequence: TGCGCCAGCAGCCAAGTTGAGGGAGAACCCTACGAGCAGTACTTC. The chain carries TRBV4-3 and TRBJ2-7, with D possibly matching TRBD2 (5 bases). This CDR3 comprises 15 residues. V lost 1 base to trimming and J lost 2 bases, with 12 bases between them. Germline-derived CDR1 and CDR2 are LGHNA and YSLEER.

This clone was picked up a small number of times. The chain has TRBV7-2 and TRBJ1-1, with 7 bases fitting TRBD1. This CDR3 is built from 13 residues. Per germline, CDR1 SGHTA and CDR2 FQGNSA. Trimming at V came to 5 bases and at J to 11 bases, leaving 11 bases not matched to a gene. The CDR3 sequence: CASSAWDSPRAFF. In DNA form, the CDR3 reads TGTGCCAGCAGCGCCTGGGACAGCCCGAGGGCTTTCTTT.

The chain joins TRBV2 to TRBJ2-1; no clear D. Trimming took 8 bases from V and 0 from J, leaving 17 bases between them. Germline assignment: CDR1 SNHLY and CDR2 FYNNEI. CDR3 length: 16 residues. The CDR3 region is CASLKRLASSYNEQFF. In DNA form, the CDR3 reads TGTGCCAGCCTTAAAAGACTGGCGAGCTCCTACAATGAGCAGTTCTTC.

The chain is built from TRBV27 and TRBJ1-1; possible D gene TRBD1, 5 bases. The CDR3 loop spans 13 amino acids. The germline gives CDR1 MNHEY, CDR2 SMNVEV (reference sequence). Trimming removed 4 bases from V and 5 bases from J, with 11 bases in between. In DNA, the CDR3 is TGTGCCAGCAGTTATGGGGACTGGACTGAAGCTTTCTTT. Protein: CASSYGDWTEAFF.

The CDR3 protein is CASSEQGVYSPLHF. The CDR3 DNA reads TGTGCCAGCAGTGAACAGGGGGTTTATTCACCCCTCCACTTT. The chain combines TRBV2 with TRBJ1-6, with 7 bases aligning to TRBD1. CDR1 is SNHLY and CDR2 is FYNNEI in the germline V gene. V lost 2 bases to trimming and J lost 8 bases; unmatched junction nucleotides: 3. This CDR3 spans 14 amino acids.

This chain connects TRBV5-1 to TRBJ2-1, with D possibly matching TRBD2 (5 bases). V was trimmed by 4 bases and J by 0 bases, leaving 11 bases between them. Germline-derived CDR1 and CDR2 are SGHRS and YFSETQ. The CDR3 is 15 residues long. CDR3 DNA sequence: TGCGCCAGCAGCGGGAGCGGAAACTCCTACAATGAGCAGTTCTTC. Protein sequence: CASSGSGNSYNEQFF. Drawing the rest from reference TRBV5-1 and TRBJ2-1, the complete variable domain is KAGVTQTPRYLIKTRGQQVTLSCSPISGHRSVSWYQQTPGQGLQFLFEYFSETQRNKGNFPGRFSGRQFSNSRSEMNVSTLELGDSALYLCASSGSGNSYNEQFFGPGTRLTVL.

The chain has TRBV5-1 and TRBJ1-4; 12 bases align to TRBD1. Germline assignment: CDR1 SGHRS and CDR2 YFSETQ. The CDR3 spans 15 residues. V shed 4 bases, J shed 7 bases, and the junction held 5 bases outside the gene matches. Here the CDR3 reads CASSPGQGAGEKLFF. The CDR3 coding sequence is TGCGCCAGCAGCCCGGGACAGGGGGCCGGTGAAAAACTGTTTTTT. Variable domain in full (rest from reference TRBV5-1 and TRBJ1-4): KAGVTQTPRYLIKTRGQQVTLSCSPISGHRSVSWYQQTPGQGLQFLFEYFSETQRNKGNFPGRFSGRQFSNSRSEMNVSTLELGDSALYLCASSPGQGAGEKLFFGSGTQLSVL.

The chain is built from TRBV7-3 and TRBJ2-1; the match to TRBD2 covers 13 bases. Trimming cost V 5 bases and J 9 bases; bases outside gene matches: 10. The CDR3 contains 16 residues. Germline V lookup: CDR1 SGHTA, CDR2 FQGTGA. CDR3 loop: CASSPRTSGGRGEQFF. DNA of the CDR3: TGTGCCAGCAGCCCTAGGACTAGCGGGGGCCGAGGTGAGCAGTTCTTC.

V and J are TRBV4-3 and TRBJ2-1, with D maybe TRBD1 (5 bases). The germline V gene encodes CDR1 LGHNA and CDR2 YSLEER. The ends were cut back, 0 bases at V and 0 bases at J, with 12 bases in the middle. The CDR3 is made up of 17 amino acids. The CDR3 reads CASSQDQATVSYNEQFF. The CDR3 DNA is TGCGCCAGCAGCCAAGATCAGGCGACAGTCTCCTACAATGAGCAGTTCTTC.

As concerns this clone: The sample has other DNA sequences that encode this CDR3 too. The chain joins TRBV7-2 to TRBJ2-7, with TRBD1 matching over 12 bases. V trimming: 0 bases; J trimming: 6 bases; junction bases outside the gene matches: 3. This CDR3 is built from 15 residues. Germline CDR1 reads SGHTA; CDR2 reads FQGNSA. The CDR3 loop reads CASSLAGQGASEQYF. The CDR3 DNA reads TGTGCCAGCAGCTTAGCGGGACAGGGGGCGAGCGAGCAGTACTTC.

The gene calls are TRBV6-6 and TRBJ2-7, with TRBD2 matching 13 bases. This CDR3 comprises 16 residues. The J segment lost 6 bases and the V segment lost 0 bases, leaving 5 bases of the junction unmatched. CDR1 and CDR2 (germline): MNHNY, SVGAGI (reference sequence). CDR3 residues: CASSYSPTSGGLEQYF. In DNA, the CDR3 is TGTGCCAGCAGTTACTCTCCGACTAGCGGGGGGCTCGAGCAGTACTTC.

This clone was detected only a few times. The chain links TRBV19 to TRBJ1-1, with D possibly TRBD1 on 6 matching bases. V shed 1 base and J shed 0 bases, with 15 bases lying between them. Germline lookup yields CDR1 LNHDA and CDR2 SQIVND (reference sequence). This CDR3 is 17 amino acids long. The CDR3 is CASSIVPRQALNTEAFF. CDR3 DNA sequence: TGTGCCAGTAGTATAGTCCCGAGACAGGCGCTGAACACTGAAGCTTTCTTT.

The rearrangement links TRBV6-4 to TRBJ2-7; possibly TRBD1 for D (6 bases). The CDR3 consists of 13 residues. The germline CDR1 and CDR2 sequences are MRHNA and SNTAGT. Trimming pared 3 bases from V and 2 bases from J, leaving 8 bases between. The CDR3 here is CASSEDRPYEQYF. In DNA form, the CDR3 reads TGTGCCAGCAGTGAGGACAGACCCTACGAGCAGTACTTC.

V is TRBV5-4 and J is TRBJ1-1, with 7 nucleotides matching TRBD1. CDR1 is SGHNT and CDR2 is YYREEE in the germline V gene (reference sequence). The CDR3 totals 15 residues. Trimming removed 2 bases from V and 1 base from J; junction bases left unmatched: 5. The CDR3 protein is CASSLTGVKNTEAFF. CDR3 sequence (DNA): TGTGCCAGCAGCTTAACAGGGGTCAAGAACACTGAAGCTTTCTTT.

This clone appeared a single time. The chain joins TRBV9 to TRBJ1-1; D is uncertain. The V gene's germline CDR1 is SGDLS and CDR2 YYNGEE. Trimming pared 4 bases from V and 6 bases from J, leaving 13 bases between. The CDR3 length is 13 residues. This CDR3 reads CASSLLWASEAFF. CDR3 DNA sequence: TGTGCCAGCAGCCTCCTCTGGGCGTCTGAAGCTTTCTTT.

The V and J genes are TRBV19 and TRBJ2-5; 13 bases match TRBD2. Looked up from germline, CDR1 is LNHDA and CDR2 is SQIVND (reference sequence). Trimming cost V 1 base and J 3 bases; bases outside gene matches: 8. The CDR3 runs 18 residues. CDR3 sequence (DNA): TGTGCCAGTAGTATAGTACTAGCGGGAGGGCCCTCGGAAGAGACCCAGTACTTC. Translating gives CASSIVLAGGPSEETQYF.

The chain recombines TRBV13 with TRBJ1-4, with unresolved D. Germline V lookup: CDR1 PRHDT, CDR2 FYEKMQ (reference sequence). The CDR3 has 16 residues. Trimming removed 0 bases from V and 0 bases from J, with 8 bases in between. In DNA form, the CDR3 reads TGTGCCAGCAGCTTAGGACAGCTTGCAACTAATGAAAAACTGTTTTTT. Residues: CASSLGQLATNEKLFF.

This chain joins TRBV29-1 and TRBJ1-1, with D unresolved. Looked up from germline, CDR1 is SQVTM and CDR2 is ANQGSEA. The CDR3 consists of 12 residues. Between the trimmed V and J ends, which lost 3 bases and 4 bases, there was a span of 9 bases. This CDR3 reads CSVDERGTEAFF. CDR3 coding DNA: TGCAGCGTTGATGAGAGAGGCACTGAAGCTTTCTTT.

This rearrangement joins TRBV7-6 to TRBJ2-1; 12 nucleotides match TRBD2. V dropped 8 bases and J dropped 0; count of bases not matched to a gene: 8. Germline CDR1 is SGHVS and CDR2 is FNYEAQ. The CDR3 runs 17 residues. As DNA, the CDR3 is TGTGCCAGCTCCCTAGCGGGAGGGCTCCGCTCCTACAATGAGCAGTTCTTC. Its translation is CASSLAGGLRSYNEQFF.

The rearrangement links TRBV12-5 to TRBJ2-2, with unresolved D. This CDR3 has 14 residues. Trimming left V 1 base short and J 5 bases short, with 8 bases between. Germline V gene sequence: CDR1 LGHNT, CDR2 FRNRAP. The DNA of the CDR3 is TGTGCTAGTGGTTTGGGTTCGAGTACCGGGGAGCTGTTTTTT. Its protein is CASGLGSSTGELFF.

The gene calls are TRBV7-9 and TRBJ1-2; D may be TRBD1 (5 bases). The CDR3 extends over 16 amino acids. Per the germline V gene, CDR1 is SEHNR and CDR2 is FQNEAQ (reference sequence). Between the trimmed V and J ends, which lost 1 base and 7 bases, there was a span of 19 bases. The CDR3 region has the DNA TGTGCCAGCAGCTTAGAAGGGGTATCAAGGGGTTTTGGCTACACCTTC. This codes for CASSLEGVSRGFGYTF.

This chain uses TRBV7-9 with TRBJ2-1; the match to TRBD2 covers 8 bases. This CDR3 spans 17 amino acids. The germline V gene has CDR1 SEHNR and CDR2 FQNEAQ (reference sequence). The V and J ends lost 5 bases and 1 base, in that order; junction bases with no gene match: 10. The CDR3 sequence is CASSPSPSGGSYNEQFF. The CDR3 DNA reads TGTGCCAGCAGCCCTTCCCCCAGCGGGGGTTCCTACAATGAGCAGTTCTTC.

The chain combines TRBV6-4 with TRBJ2-7; 7 bases are shared with TRBD2. The germline gives CDR1 MRHNA, CDR2 SNTAGT. The CDR3 consists of 15 residues. Trimming at V came to 4 bases and at J to 6 bases, leaving 12 bases not matched to a gene. CDR3 sequence reads: CASSVGGISFGEQYF. CDR3 DNA sequence: TGTGCCAGCAGTGTGGGAGGGATCTCATTTGGCGAGCAGTACTTC.

This clone has only one observation. The chain carries TRBV27 and TRBJ2-1; perhaps TRBD2 as D (5 bases). Germline V gene data show CDR1 as MNHEY and CDR2 as SMNVEV (reference sequence). The CDR3 sequence is 14 residues long. Deletions cut 4 bases from V and 6 bases from J, with 13 bases between. The CDR3 DNA reads as TGTGCCAGCAGTTCCCGGGGAGTCATCAATGAGCAGTTCTTC. Its translation: CASSSRGVINEQFF.

The V call is TRBV10-3, the J call TRBJ2-2, with 9 bases that match TRBD1. Germline CDR1 reads ENHRY; CDR2 reads SYGVKD. This CDR3 is built from 15 residues. V trimming: 7 bases; J trimming: 4 bases; junction bases outside the gene matches: 7. CDR3 in DNA: TGTGCCATCAATTCAGGGACAGGGTTCACCGGGGAGCTGTTTTTT. This gives the protein CAINSGTGFTGELFF.

The gene calls are TRBV2 and TRBJ1-3, with 9 nucleotides matching TRBD1. Unmatched junction bases numbered 6, after V lost 5 bases and J lost 1 base. From germline, CDR1 is SNHLY and CDR2 FYNNEI. The CDR3 consists of 16 residues. The CDR3 loop reads CASSTPGQGSGNTIYF. CDR3 in DNA: TGTGCCAGCAGTACTCCGGGACAGGGTTCTGGAAACACCATATATTTT.